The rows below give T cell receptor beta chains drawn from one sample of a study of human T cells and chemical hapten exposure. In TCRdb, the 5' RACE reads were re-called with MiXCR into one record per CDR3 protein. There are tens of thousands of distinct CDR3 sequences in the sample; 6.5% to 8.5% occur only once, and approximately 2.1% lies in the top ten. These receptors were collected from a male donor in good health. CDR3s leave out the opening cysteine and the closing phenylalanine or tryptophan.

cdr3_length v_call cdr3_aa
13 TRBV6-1 ASSEDSSGANVLT
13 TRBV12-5 ASGPPYSGANVLT
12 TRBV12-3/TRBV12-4 ASSFQGADYGDT
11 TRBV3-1 ASSLGSNSPLH
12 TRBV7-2 ASSLEAQATEAF
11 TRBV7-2 ASSLIKGQPQH
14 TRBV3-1 ASSPTWTGSNEKLF
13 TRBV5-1 ASRGSLNSYNEQF
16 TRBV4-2 ASSQGDGTSGRAETQY
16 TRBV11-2 ASSLPLPDRGLYNEQF
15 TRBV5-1 ASSSLPQERANSPLH
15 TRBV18 ASSPPGEVDIKETQY
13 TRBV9 ASSPQDRGLKEQY
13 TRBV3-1 ASSQSQQRGHEQF
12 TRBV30 AWSVAALSTEAF
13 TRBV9 ASSVATGPSYEQY
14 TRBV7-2 ASSLDSGGGTDTQY
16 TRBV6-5 ASRTSGTSVWVTDTQY
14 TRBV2 ASMTGQGASNYGYT
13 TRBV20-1 SAVRTGISTDTQY
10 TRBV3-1 ASSLTGSEAF
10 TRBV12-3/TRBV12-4 ASSLASTEAF
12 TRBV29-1 SVEGRGSDNEQF
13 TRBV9 ASSVDPGGTYEQY
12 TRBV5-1 ASSFQAGADTQY
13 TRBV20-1 SARGTHNSYNEQF
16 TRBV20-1 SASDAGTGVSGANVLT
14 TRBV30 AWSVLKTGVRTEAF
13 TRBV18 ASSPNRGQGYEQY
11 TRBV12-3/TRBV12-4 ASSCEGFDGYT
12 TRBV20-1 SARSDRAGGEQY
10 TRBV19 ASSMDQETQY
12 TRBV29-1 SVEPVLVRTEAF
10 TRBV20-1 SATGGVDTQY
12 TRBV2 ASSASGPYNEQF
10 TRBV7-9 ASSSTRGEQY
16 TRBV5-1 ASSLNGQNRRSSYEQY
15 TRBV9 ASSVERGTPSTDTQY
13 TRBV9 ASSVEQGQADTQY
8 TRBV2 ASSGFEQF
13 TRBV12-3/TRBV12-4 ASKRTGATNEKLF
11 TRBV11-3 ASSQGGRKEAF
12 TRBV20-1 SASWTSGGDEQF
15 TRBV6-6 ASSHSDQGPIQNEQF
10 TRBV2 ASSFDGNEQF
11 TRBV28 ASSWGINNEQF
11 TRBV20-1 SARDPGNSPLH
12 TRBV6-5 ASTPTGRVGKLF
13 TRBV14 ASSRYRGMNTEAF
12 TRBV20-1 SASGQGLNSPLH
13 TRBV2 ASRPTGGGHNEQF
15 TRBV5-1 ASSYAGTSGSTDTQY
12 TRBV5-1 ASSLRQIQETQY
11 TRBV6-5 ASRGTGLPEAF